The 10 T cell receptor beta chains in this list originate from one sample, sequenced in a study of T cells expressing NK-cell markers (dated by TCRdb to about 2020). Receptor amplification or capture employed 5' RACE. The instrument given in TCRdb is Illumina HiSeq 2000. One entry per CDR3 protein sequence results from the TCRdb reprocessing of the reads, with DNA left out. The sample table holds roughly 150,000 distinct CDR3 sequences. The ten biggest clones cover around 20% of the sample. The sequencing sample was made of blood T cells: a sorted CD56 or NKG2C T cell subset, CD4+ or CD8+ T cells, or bulk PBMC T cells (not recorded which). The receptors originated from a man aged 18 to 70 in good health.

The gene calls are TRBV28 and TRBJ1-5; TCRdb returns TRBD1, unconfirmable since there is no DNA. The CDR3 consists of 17 residues. In germline, CDR1 is MDHEN, CDR2 SYDVKM. CDR3 loop: CASSLYWTGYSNQPQHF.

The CDR3 protein is CASSLLLGANSYEQYF. The chain carries TRBV7-9 and TRBJ2-7; no DNA is available, so the TRBD2 call from TCRdb remains unchecked. This CDR3 is built from 16 residues. In germline, CDR1 is SEHNR, CDR2 FQNEAQ (reference sequence).

V gene TRBV9 combines with J gene TRBJ2-1; TCRdb's assignment of TRBD1 cannot be checked, as there is no DNA. The germline V gene has CDR1 SGDLS and CDR2 YYNGEE. CDR3 length: 15 amino acids. CDR3 amino acids: CASSGMGTGLFEQFF.

The chain couples TRBV9 to TRBJ2-5; with no DNA, the TCRdb D assignment of TRBD1 cannot be verified. Germline lookup yields CDR1 SGDLS and CDR2 YYNGEE. This CDR3 is 15 amino acids long. CDR3 loop: CASSVADRGMETQYF.

The chain uses TRBV15 and TRBJ2-5; TCRdb picks TRBD1, but there is no DNA to check that call. The CDR3 is 15 residues long. Germline V gene data show CDR1 as LNHNV and CDR2 as YYDKDF (reference sequence). The CDR3 is CATSNTGAPTETQYF.

The chain links TRBV28 to TRBJ2-2. Looked up from germline, CDR1 is MDHEN and CDR2 is SYDVKM. The CDR3 has 14 amino acids. The CDR3 loop is CASSLDQAAGELFF.

This rearrangement joins TRBV12-3 or TRBV12-4 to TRBJ2-5; the D call of TRBD2 rests on TCRdb alone, since no DNA is present to check it. The CDR3 runs to 18 residues. Here the CDR3 reads CASSPGLAGGQPWETQYF.

The J gene is TRBJ1-3, the V gene TRBV12-5; the D call from TCRdb, TRBD1, cannot be confirmed without DNA. In germline, CDR1 is LGHNT, CDR2 FRNRAP. This CDR3 has 14 residues. The CDR3 sequence is CASGLGTGFNTIYF.

This rearrangement joins TRBV20-1 to TRBJ2-4; with no DNA, the TCRdb D assignment of TRBD1 cannot be verified. The CDR3 has 13 residues. The V gene's germline CDR1 is DFQATT and CDR2 SNEGSKA (reference sequence). CDR3 region: CSAFTTDENIQYF.

The rearrangement uses TRBV2 and TRBJ1-1; TCRdb selects TRBD1, and the lack of DNA leaves this call unchecked. The V gene's germline CDR1 is SNHLY and CDR2 FYNNEI. The CDR3 length is 17 residues. The CDR3: CATQPAPQHGFTAEAFF.